This TCR beta chain is from a study of blood T cell repertoires in COVID-19. Individuals aged about 18 to 95 years were recruited from 24 US areas. Before being deemed recovered, Cohort 3 donors had two negative PCRs, clearance, or symptom resolution. Original handling: Cell counts per sample came from amplifying reference gene primers. The assay was immunoSEQ multiplex PCR, and TCRdb's table has in-frame clones only and misses some. From that table come the V and J calls and clone size; the DNA was used to work out D and trimming. The sample lists 300,000 to 350,000 clones, approximately 88% occurring once. The sample comprised PBMCs or T cells enriched from blood (not recorded which). The receptor comes from a young man who had recovered from COVID-19.

CDR3: CASSPGTAPEQYF. The CDR3 DNA sequence: TGTGCCAGCTCACCAGGCACCGCTCCCGAGCAGTACTTC. The V gene is TRBV18, the J gene TRBJ2-7; D is unresolved. CDR3 length: 13 amino acids. Looked up from germline, CDR1 is KGHSH and CDR2 is LQKENI. Deletions cut 2 bases from V and 6 bases from J, with 11 bases between.